This T cell receptor beta chain was obtained from a study of T cells after yellow fever vaccination. This clonotype has just a few counts. Germline and junction disagree at one end, which may indicate a read error. Germline V gives CDR1 SGHVS, CDR2 FNYEAQ. The CDR3 has 10 amino acids. TCRdb redid the calling of the 5' RACE reads with MiXCR, one entry per CDR3 protein. Of around 600,000 distinct CDR3 sequences listed, about 12% are singletons. V is TRBV7-6 and J is TRBJ1-4, with D perhaps matching TRBD1 (6 bases). The receptor's source is a man aged 30-40 years who received the YFV17D yellow fever vaccine. The sequencing used PBMCs, collected on the day of the yellow fever booster vaccination. As DNA, the CDR3 is TGTGCCAGCAGCACTACGGGACAACGTTTT. Translation: CASSTTGQRF.